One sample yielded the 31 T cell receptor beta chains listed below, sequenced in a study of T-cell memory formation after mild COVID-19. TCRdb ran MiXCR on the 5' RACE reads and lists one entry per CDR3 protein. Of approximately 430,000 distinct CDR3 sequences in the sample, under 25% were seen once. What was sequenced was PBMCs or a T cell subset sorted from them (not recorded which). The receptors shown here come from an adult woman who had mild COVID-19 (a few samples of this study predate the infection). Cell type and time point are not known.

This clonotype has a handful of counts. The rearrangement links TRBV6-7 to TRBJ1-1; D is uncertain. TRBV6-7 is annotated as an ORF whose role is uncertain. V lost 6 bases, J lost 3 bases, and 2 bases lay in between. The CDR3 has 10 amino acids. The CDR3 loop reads CASSYTEAFF. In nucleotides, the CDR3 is TGTGCCAGCAGCTACACTGAAGCTTTCTTT.

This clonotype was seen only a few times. CDR3 in DNA: TGTGCCAGTCAGACCCGGGGGGGGTACAATGAGCAGTTCTTC. Translated, it gives CASQTRGGYNEQFF. V gene TRBV28 combines with J gene TRBJ2-1; 8 bases map to TRBD2. Germline V gives CDR1 MDHEN, CDR2 SYDVKM. V shed 9 bases and J 4 bases; nucleotides not matched to a gene: 8. The CDR3 spans 14 residues.

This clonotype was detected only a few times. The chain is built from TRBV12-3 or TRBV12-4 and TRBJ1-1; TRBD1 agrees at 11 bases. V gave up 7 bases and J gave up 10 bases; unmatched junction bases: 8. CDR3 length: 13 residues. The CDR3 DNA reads TGTGCCAGCACTACGGGACAGGGGGACGGAGCTTTCTTT. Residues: CASTTGQGDGAFF.

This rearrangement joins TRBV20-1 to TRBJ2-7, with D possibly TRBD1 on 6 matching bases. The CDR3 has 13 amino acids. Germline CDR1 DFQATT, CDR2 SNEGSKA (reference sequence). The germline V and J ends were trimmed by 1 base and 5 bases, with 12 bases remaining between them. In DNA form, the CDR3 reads TGCAGTGCTAGAGGGGACAAAGAGCACGAGCAGTACTTC. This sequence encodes CSARGDKEHEQYF.

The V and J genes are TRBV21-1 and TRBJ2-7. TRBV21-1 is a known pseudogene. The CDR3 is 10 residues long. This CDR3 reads CARAACEQYF. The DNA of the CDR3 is TGTGCCCGCGCAGCGTGCGAGCAGTACTTC.

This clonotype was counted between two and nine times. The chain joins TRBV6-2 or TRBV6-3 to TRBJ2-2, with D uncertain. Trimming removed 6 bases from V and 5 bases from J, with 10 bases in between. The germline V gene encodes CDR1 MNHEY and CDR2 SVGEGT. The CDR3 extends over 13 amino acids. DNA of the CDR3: TGTGCCAGCAGACAATTTTTTACCGGGGAGCTGTTTTTT. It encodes CASRQFFTGELFF.

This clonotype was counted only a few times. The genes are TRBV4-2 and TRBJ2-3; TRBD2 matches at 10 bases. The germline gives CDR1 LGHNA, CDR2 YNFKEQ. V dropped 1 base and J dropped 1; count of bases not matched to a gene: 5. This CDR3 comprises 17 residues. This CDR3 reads CASSQGRLAGRTDTQYF. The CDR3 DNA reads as TGTGCCAGCAGCCAAGGACGACTAGCGGGTCGCACAGATACGCAGTATTTT.

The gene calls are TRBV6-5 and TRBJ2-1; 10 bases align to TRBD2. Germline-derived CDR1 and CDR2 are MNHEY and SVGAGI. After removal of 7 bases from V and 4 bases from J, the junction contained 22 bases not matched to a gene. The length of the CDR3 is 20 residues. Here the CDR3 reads CASTRGRSGTSGRAYNEQFF. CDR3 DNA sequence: TGTGCCAGCACCCGGGGCCGGTCCGGAACAAGCGGGAGGGCTTACAATGAGCAGTTCTTC.

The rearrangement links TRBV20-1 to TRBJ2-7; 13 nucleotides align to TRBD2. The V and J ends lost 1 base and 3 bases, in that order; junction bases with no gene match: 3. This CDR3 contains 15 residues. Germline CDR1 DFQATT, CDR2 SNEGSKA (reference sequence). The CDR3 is CSARARTSGGYEQYF. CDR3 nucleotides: TGCAGTGCTAGAGCCAGGACTAGCGGGGGCTACGAGCAGTACTTC.

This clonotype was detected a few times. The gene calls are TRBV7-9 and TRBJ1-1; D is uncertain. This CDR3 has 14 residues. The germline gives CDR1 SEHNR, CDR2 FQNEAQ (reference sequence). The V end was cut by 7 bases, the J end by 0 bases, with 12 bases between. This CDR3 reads CASTRREMNTEAFF. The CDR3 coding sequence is TGTGCCAGCACCCGTCGGGAGATGAACACTGAAGCTTTCTTT.

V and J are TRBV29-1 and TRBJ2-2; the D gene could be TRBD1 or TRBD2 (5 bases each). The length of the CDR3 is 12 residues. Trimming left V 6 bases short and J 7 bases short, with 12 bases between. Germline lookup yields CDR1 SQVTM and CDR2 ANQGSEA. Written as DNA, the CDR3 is TGCAGCGTCGGGGCCCAGGGCGGGGAGCTGTTTTTT. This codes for CSVGAQGGELFF.

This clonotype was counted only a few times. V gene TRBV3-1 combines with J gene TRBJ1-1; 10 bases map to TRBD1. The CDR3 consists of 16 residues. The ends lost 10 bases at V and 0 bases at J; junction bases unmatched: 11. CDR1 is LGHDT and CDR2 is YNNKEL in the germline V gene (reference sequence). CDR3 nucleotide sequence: TGTGCCACCACCGTGGGGACAGGGGACATGAACACTGAAGCTTTCTTT. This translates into CATTVGTGDMNTEAFF.

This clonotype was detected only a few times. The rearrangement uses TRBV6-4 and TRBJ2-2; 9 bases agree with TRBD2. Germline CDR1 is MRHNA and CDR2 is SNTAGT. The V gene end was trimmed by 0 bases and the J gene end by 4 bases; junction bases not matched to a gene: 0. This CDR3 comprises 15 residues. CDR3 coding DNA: TGTGCCAGCAGTGACTCAGCGGGAGGCACCGGGGAGCTGTTTTTT. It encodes CASSDSAGGTGELFF.

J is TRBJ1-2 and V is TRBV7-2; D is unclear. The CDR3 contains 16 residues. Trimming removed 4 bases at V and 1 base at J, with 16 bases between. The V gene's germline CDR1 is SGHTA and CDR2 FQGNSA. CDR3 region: CASSSLGILLNYGYTF. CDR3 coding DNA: TGTGCCAGCAGCTCCCTAGGGATTCTCCTTAACTATGGCTACACCTTC. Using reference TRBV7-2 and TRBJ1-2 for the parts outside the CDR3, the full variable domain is GAGVSQSPSNKVTEKGKDVELRCDPISGHTALYWYRQSLGQGLEFLIYFQGNSAPDKSGLPSDRFSAERTGGSVSTLTIQRTQQEDSAVYLCASSSLGILLNYGYTFGSGTRLTVV.

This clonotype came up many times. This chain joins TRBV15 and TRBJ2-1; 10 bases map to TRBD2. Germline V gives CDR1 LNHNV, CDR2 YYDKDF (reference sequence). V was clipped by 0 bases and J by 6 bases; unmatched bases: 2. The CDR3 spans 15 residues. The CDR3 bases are TGTGCCACCAGCAGAGAACGGACTAGCGGCAATGAGCAGTTCTTC. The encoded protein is CATSRERTSGNEQFF.

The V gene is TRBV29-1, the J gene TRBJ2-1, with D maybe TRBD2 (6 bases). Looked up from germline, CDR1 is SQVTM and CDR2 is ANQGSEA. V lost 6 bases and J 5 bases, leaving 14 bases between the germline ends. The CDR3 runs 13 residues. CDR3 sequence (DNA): TGCAGCGTGCGAGGAGGGGAACACAATGAGCAGTTCTTC. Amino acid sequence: CSVRGGEHNEQFF.

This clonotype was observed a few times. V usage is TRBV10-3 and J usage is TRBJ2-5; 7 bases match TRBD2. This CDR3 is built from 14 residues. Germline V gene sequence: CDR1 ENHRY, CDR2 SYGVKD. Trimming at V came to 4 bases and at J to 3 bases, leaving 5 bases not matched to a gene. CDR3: CAISGGGPEETQYF. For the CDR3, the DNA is TGTGCCATCAGTGGGGGGGGTCCAGAAGAGACCCAGTACTTC.

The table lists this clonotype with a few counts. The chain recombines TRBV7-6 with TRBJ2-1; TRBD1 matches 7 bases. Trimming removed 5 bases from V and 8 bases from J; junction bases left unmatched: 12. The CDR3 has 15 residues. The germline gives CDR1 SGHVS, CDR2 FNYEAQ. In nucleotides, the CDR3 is TGTGCCAGCAGCCCTCAGGACAGGAGCAGTTATGAGCAGTTCTTC. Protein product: CASSPQDRSSYEQFF. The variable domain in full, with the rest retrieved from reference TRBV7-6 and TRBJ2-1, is GAGVSQSPRYKVTKRGQDVALRCDPISGHVSLYWYRQALGQGPEFLTYFNYEAQQDKSGLPNDRFSAERPEGSISTLTIQRTEQRDSAMYRCASSPQDRSSYEQFFGPGTRLTVL.

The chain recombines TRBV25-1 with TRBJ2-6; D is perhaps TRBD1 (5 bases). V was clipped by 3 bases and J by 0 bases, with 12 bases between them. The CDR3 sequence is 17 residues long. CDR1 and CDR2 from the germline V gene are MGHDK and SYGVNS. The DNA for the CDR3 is TGTGCCAGCAGTGACAGGGCAAAAAGCTCTGGGGCCAACGTCCTGACTTTC. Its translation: CASSDRAKSSGANVLTF.

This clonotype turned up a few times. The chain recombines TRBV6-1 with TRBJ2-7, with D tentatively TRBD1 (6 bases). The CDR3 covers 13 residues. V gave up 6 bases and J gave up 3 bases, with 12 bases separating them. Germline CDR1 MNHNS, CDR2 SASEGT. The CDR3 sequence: CASRVGQFYEQYF. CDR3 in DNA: TGTGCCAGCAGGGTTGGACAGTTCTACGAGCAGTACTTC.

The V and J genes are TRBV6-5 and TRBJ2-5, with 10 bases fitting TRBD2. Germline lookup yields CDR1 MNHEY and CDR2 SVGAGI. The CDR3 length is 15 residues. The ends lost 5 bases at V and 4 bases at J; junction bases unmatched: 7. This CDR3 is CASSPEAGGPETQYF. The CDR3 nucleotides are TGTGCCAGCAGTCCTGAAGCGGGAGGGCCAGAGACCCAGTACTTC.

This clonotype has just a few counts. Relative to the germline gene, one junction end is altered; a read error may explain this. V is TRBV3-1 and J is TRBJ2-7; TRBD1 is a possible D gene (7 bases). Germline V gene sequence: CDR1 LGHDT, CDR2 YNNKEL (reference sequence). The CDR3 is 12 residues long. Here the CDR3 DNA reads TGTGCCAGCAGCCAAGGGAGGGACAGTCGGTTCTTC. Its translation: CASSQGRDSRFF.

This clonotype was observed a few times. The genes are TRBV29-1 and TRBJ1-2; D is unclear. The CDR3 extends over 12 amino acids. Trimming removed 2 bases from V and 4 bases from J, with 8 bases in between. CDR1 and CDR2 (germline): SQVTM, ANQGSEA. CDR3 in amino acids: CSVELQRYGYTF. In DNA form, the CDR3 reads TGCAGCGTTGAACTCCAGCGCTATGGCTACACCTTC.

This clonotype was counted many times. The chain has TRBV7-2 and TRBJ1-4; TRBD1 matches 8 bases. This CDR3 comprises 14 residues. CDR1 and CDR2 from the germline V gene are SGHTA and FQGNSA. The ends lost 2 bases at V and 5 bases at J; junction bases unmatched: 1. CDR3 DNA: TGTGCCAGCAGCTTAACAGGGGGGAATGAAAAACTGTTTTTT. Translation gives CASSLTGGNEKLFF. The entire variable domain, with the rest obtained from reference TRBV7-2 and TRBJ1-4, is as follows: GAGVSQSPSNKVTEKGKDVELRCDPISGHTALYWYRQSLGQGLEFLIYFQGNSAPDKSGLPSDRFSAERTGGSVSTLTIQRTQQEDSAVYLCASSLTGGNEKLFFGSGTQLSVL.

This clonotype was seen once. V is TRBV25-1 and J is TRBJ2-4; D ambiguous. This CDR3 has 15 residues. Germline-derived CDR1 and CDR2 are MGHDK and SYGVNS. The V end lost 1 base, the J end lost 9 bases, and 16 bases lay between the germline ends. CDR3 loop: CASSESGTTGRIQYF. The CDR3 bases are TGTGCCAGCAGTGAATCAGGTACAACCGGACGCATTCAGTACTTC.

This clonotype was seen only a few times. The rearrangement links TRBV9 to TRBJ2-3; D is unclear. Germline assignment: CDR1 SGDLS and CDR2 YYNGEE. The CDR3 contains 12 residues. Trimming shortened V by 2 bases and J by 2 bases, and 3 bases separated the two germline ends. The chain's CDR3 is CASSVFTDTQYF. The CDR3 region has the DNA TGTGCCAGCAGCGTTTTCACAGATACGCAGTATTTT.

CDR3 coding DNA: TGTGCCAGCAGCGTCGGGACAGTCCTAGAGACCCAGTACTTC. Encoded protein: CASSVGTVLETQYF. This chain links TRBV9 with TRBJ2-5; 7 bases are shared with TRBD1. The CDR3 is 14 residues long. V lost 2 bases, J lost 4 bases, and 5 bases stayed unmatched. The germline gives CDR1 SGDLS, CDR2 YYNGEE.

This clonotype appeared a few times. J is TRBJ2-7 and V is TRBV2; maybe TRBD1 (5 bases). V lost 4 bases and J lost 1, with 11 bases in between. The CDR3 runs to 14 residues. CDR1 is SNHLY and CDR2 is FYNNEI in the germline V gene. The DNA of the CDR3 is TGTGCCAGCAGTGGTATGGGGCAATCCTACGAGCAGTACTTC. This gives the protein CASSGMGQSYEQYF.

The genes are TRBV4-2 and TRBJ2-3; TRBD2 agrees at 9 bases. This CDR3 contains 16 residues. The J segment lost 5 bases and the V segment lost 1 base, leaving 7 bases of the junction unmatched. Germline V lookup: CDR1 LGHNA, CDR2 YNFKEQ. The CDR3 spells CASSQGIAGVGDTQYF. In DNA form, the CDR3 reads TGTGCCAGCAGCCAAGGGATAGCGGGAGTGGGAGATACGCAGTATTTT.

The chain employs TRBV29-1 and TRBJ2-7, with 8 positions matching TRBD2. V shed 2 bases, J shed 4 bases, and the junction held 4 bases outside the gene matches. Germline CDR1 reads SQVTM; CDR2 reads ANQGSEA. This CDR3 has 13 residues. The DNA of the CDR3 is TGCAGCGTTGAATCCGGGGGGGGTTACGAGCAGTACTTC. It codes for CSVESGGGYEQYF.

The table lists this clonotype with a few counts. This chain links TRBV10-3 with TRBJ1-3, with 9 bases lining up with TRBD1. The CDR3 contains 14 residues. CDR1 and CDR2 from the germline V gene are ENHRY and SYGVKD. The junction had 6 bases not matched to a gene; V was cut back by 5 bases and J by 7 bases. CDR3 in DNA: TGTGCCATCAGTAGTACAGGGGGCTACAACACCATATATTTT. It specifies CAISSTGGYNTIYF.